This T cell receptor beta chain was identified in a study of early T cells in non-severe SARS-CoV-2 infection. Study outcomes and limitations: The matching step, a VDJdb search, favored anti-spike CD8 responses and missed private and CD4 specificities.

This clonotype was counted at least ten times. Its specificity is not known. MiXCR was run by TCRdb on the 5' RACE reads, yielding one entry per CDR3 protein. The sample shows more than 55,000 distinct CDR3 sequences, over 10% of them seen only once. The CDR3 consists of 12 residues. Germline-derived CDR1 and CDR2 are MNHNS and SASEGT. V was pared by 3 bases and J by 2 bases, with 5 bases between. The J gene is TRBJ2-7, the V gene TRBV6-1; D gene unclear. This TCR was sampled from an adult who was a healthcare worker with PCR-confirmed SARS-CoV-2 infection or an uninfected control (not recorded which). Sequenced input: whole blood. The CDR3 loop is CASSDRAYEQYF. The CDR3 region has the DNA TGTGCCAGCAGTGACCGGGCCTACGAGCAGTACTTC.